Listed below are T cell receptor beta chains from one sample, sequenced in a study of T-cell memory formation after mild COVID-19. In TCRdb, the 5' RACE reads were re-called with MiXCR into one record per CDR3 protein. The table records hundreds of thousands of distinct CDR3 sequences, about a sixth of them present only once. Sequencing was done on a sample of PBMCs or a T cell subset sorted from them (not recorded which). The receptor source for this set is a man aged 18 to 29 who had mild COVID-19 (a few samples of this study predate the infection). Cell type and time point are not known. Each CDR3 is given with its conserved first and last residue. D genes are given only for firm matches. The size field is filled for only some rows; it gives once, few, many or a size class.

v_call	d_call	clone_size	j_call	cdr3_nt	cdr3_aa
TRBV5-1	TRBD2	few	TRBJ2-3	TGCGCCAGCAGCTTGGCCAAGCGACTAGCGGGGTCTAGCACAGATACGCAGTATTTT	CASSLAKRLAGSSTDTQYF
TRBV20-1	TRBD2	few	TRBJ2-1	TGCAGTGCTGACCGGGACTACCCCCCCAATGAGCAGTTCTTC	CSADRDYPPNEQFF
TRBV7-3	.	few	TRBJ1-1	TGTGCCAGCAGCTTCGGAATGGGTGAAGCTTTCTTT	CASSFGMGEAFF
TRBV20-1	TRBD2	few	TRBJ2-1	TGCAGTGCTAGACATCCAGCGGGGGGGTCTGAGCAGTTCTTC	CSARHPAGGSEQFF
TRBV5-1	.	.	TRBJ1-1	TGCGCCAGCAGCTTGGGGGGGGGCGCTGAAGCTTTCTTT	CASSLGGGAEAFF
TRBV29-1	TRBD1	.	TRBJ2-3	TGCAGCGTCGGGGACAGGGACACGCAGTATTTT	CSVGDRDTQYF
TRBV7-2	.	few	TRBJ2-1	TGTGCCAGCAGCTCCCCGCTCTATGAGCAGTTCTTC	CASSSPLYEQFF
TRBV5-1	.	.	TRBJ2-1	TGCGCCAGCAGCCCGGGGGGCCTGAGCCATGAGCAGTTCTTC	CASSPGGLSHEQFF
TRBV7-2	.	.	TRBJ2-2	TGTGCCAGCAGCCCGCCGGGGGAGGCCGGGGAGCTGTTTTTT	CASSPPGEAGELFF
TRBV20-1	.	.	TRBJ2-7	TGCAGTGCTAGAGGACTACAACTCTCCTACGAGCAGTACTTC	CSARGLQLSYEQYF
TRBV30	TRBD1	few	TRBJ1-4	TGTGCCTGGAGTGTGGGACAGGGGGCAGAAAAACTGTTTTTT	CAWSVGQGAEKLFF
TRBV7-9	TRBD2	few	TRBJ2-1	TGTGCCAGCAGCTTAGGGACTAGCGGGGACAATGAGCAGTTCTTC	CASSLGTSGDNEQFF
TRBV10-3	TRBD1	few	TRBJ1-5	TGTGCCATCAGTGAGGACAGGGTAAGGGATCAGCCCCAGCATTTT	CAISEDRVRDQPQHF
TRBV20-1	TRBD2	.	TRBJ2-3	TGCAGTGCTCCCCCCTCCTTAGCGGGGGTGACAGATACGCAGTATTTT	CSAPPSLAGVTDTQYF
TRBV20-1	TRBD2	.	TRBJ2-1	TGCAGTGCCTCGCCGGGACTAGCGGGGACATACGCAAATGAGCAGTTCTTC	CSASPGLAGTYANEQFF
TRBV12-3/TRBV12-4	.	few	TRBJ2-1	TGTGCCAGCAGTTTCTGGGTCCATGAGCAGTTCTTC	CASSFWVHEQFF
TRBV11-2	TRBD2	few	TRBJ2-4	TGTGCCAGCAGTAAACCCGGGGGGGACATTCAGTACTTC	CASSKPGGDIQYF
TRBV6-6	.	.	TRBJ2-3	TGTGCCAGCAGTCGCCAGGCCCCCGGGGGGCCAGGGGATACGCAGTATTTT	CASSRQAPGGPGDTQYF
TRBV4-1	.	.	TRBJ2-2	TGCGCCAGCAGCCAAGTGGGAAACACCGGGGAGCTGTTTTTT	CASSQVGNTGELFF
TRBV6-2/TRBV6-3	TRBD1	few	TRBJ1-5	TGTGCCAGTGGACAGGGCTATTATCAGCCCCAGCATTTT	CASGQGYYQPQHF
TRBV20-1	TRBD2	.	TRBJ2-3	TGCAGTGCTAGAGAGTGGTTAGCGGGGGAGGGAGATACGCAGTATTTT	CSAREWLAGEGDTQYF
TRBV11-2	TRBD1	.	TRBJ2-3	TGTGCCAGCAGCTCTATCAGGGGGCGTGCAGATACGCAGTATTTT	CASSSIRGRADTQYF
TRBV5-1	.	few	TRBJ2-1	TGCGCCAGCAGCTTGGTCCAGGGCAGGTACAATGAGCAGTTCTTC	CASSLVQGRYNEQFF
TRBV9	.	once	TRBJ2-3	TGTGCCAGCAGCCCTCCTCCTCGTTACACAGATACGCAGTATTTT	CASSPPPRYTDTQYF
TRBV5-1	.	.	TRBJ1-1	TGCGCCAGCACCTTGGACAGACCTAACACTGAAGCTTTCTTT	CASTLDRPNTEAFF
TRBV7-9	TRBD1	.	TRBJ1-6	TGTGCCAGCAGCTTACTGGCCAGGGGGCTAGATTCACCCCTCCACTTT	CASSLLARGLDSPLHF
TRBV20-1	.	.	TRBJ2-5	TGCAGTGCTGGCGAAATGACGGGCGAGACCCAGTACTTC	CSAGEMTGETQYF
TRBV10-3	.	few	TRBJ1-5	TGTGCCATCAGAGCTAGCGAAAATCAGCCCCAGCATTTT	CAIRASENQPQHF
TRBV5-1	TRBD1	.	TRBJ1-5	TGCGCCAGCAGCTTGACTCCAGGGGGAAGACAGCCCCAGCATTTT	CASSLTPGGRQPQHF
TRBV5-1	TRBD1	.	TRBJ1-2	TGCGCCAGCAGCTTACTTCGGACAGGGTCTGTAAAAGCCCTTTATGGCTACACCTTC	CASSLLRTGSVKALYGYTF
TRBV7-2	TRBD1	.	TRBJ1-1	TGTGCCAGCAGCGTAACGGGACAGGGGAGGACTGAAGCTTTCTTT	CASSVTGQGRTEAFF
TRBV7-9	.	.	TRBJ2-5	TGTGCCAGCAGCGACAGGGAGGTGTACCAAGAGACCCAGTACTTC	CASSDREVYQETQYF
TRBV7-2	.	few	TRBJ2-7	TGTGCCAGCAGCCCGACTGGACTCAAGGACTCCTACGAGCAGTACTTC	CASSPTGLKDSYEQYF
TRBV11-2	.	many	TRBJ2-3	TGTGCCAGCAGCTTAGGCGGGGTTCTCGCAGATACGCAGTATTTT	CASSLGGVLADTQYF
TRBV24-1	.	few	TRBJ1-1	TGTGCCACCAAGTCCCAGATGAACACTGAAGCTTTCTTT	CATKSQMNTEAFF
TRBV24-1	.	many	TRBJ1-2	TGTGCCACCAGTCCCGGAAGTTCGGTATATGGCTACACCTTC	CATSPGSSVYGYTF
TRBV27	TRBD1	few	TRBJ1-1	TGTGCCAGCACGACGACAGGGGCCGGGACTGAAGCTTTCTTT	CASTTTGAGTEAFF
TRBV7-9	.	many	TRBJ2-5	TGTGCCAGCAGCTTAGGCCCGGACTCCCAAGAGACCCAGTACTTC	CASSLGPDSQETQYF
TRBV13	.	many	TRBJ2-1	TGTGCCAGCAGCTTCGGGGGCTTCTACAATGAGCAGTTCTTC	CASSFGGFYNEQFF
TRBV2	.	.	TRBJ2-7	TGTGCCAGCAGTGAAGCAGGCTACGAGCAGTACTTC	CASSEAGYEQYF
TRBV6-2/TRBV6-3	TRBD1	.	TRBJ2-2	TGTGCCAGCAGTTACGCGGACAGGCCCGCCGGGGAGCTGTTTTTT	CASSYADRPAGELFF
TRBV6-5	TRBD2	.	TRBJ2-2	TGTGCCAGCACTCAAGCGGGGGTGACCGGGGAGCTGTTTTTT	CASTQAGVTGELFF
TRBV12-3/TRBV12-4	TRBD1	.	TRBJ2-1	TGTGCCAGCAGACCCAGGGACAGCTACAATGAGCAGTTCTTC	CASRPRDSYNEQFF
TRBV7-9	.	.	TRBJ2-5	TGTGCCAGCAGCCACCTCCTAGCGATCCAAGAGACCCAGTACTTC	CASSHLLAIQETQYF
TRBV7-2	.	few	TRBJ2-3	TGTGCCAGCAGCTTAGTCGGGACGGTGGTTTGGGCGCAGTATTTT	CASSLVGTVVWAQYF
TRBV7-2	.	.	TRBJ2-3	TGTGCCAGCAGCTTAGCCGGGGGCGCGTTAAGGGATACGCAGTATTTT	CASSLAGGALRDTQYF
TRBV7-2	TRBD1	.	TRBJ2-7	TGTGCCAGCAGCGAACCCGGGACAGGGCGGCAGTACTTC	CASSEPGTGRQYF
TRBV3-1	.	.	TRBJ2-2	TGTGCCAGCAGCCAAAGGACTATCGGGGAGCTGTTTTTT	CASSQRTIGELFF
TRBV7-2	.	few	TRBJ2-7	TGTGCCAGCAGCGATCTCCTCCCCGAGCAGTACTTC	CASSDLLPEQYF
TRBV4-1	TRBD1	few	TRBJ1-5	TGCGCCAGCAGCCAGCCAGACAGGGGAAATCAGCCCCAGCATTTT	CASSQPDRGNQPQHF
TRBV5-1	TRBD2	many	TRBJ2-1	TGCGCCAGCAGCTTGGGGACTAGCGGGCGCAATGAGCAGTTCTTC	CASSLGTSGRNEQFF